This paragraph reports one T cell receptor (beta chain). This CDR3 is built from 15 residues. The V and J ends lost 4 bases and 4 bases, in that order; junction bases with no gene match: 11. Germline V gives CDR1 SGHNT, CDR2 YYREEE (reference sequence). This sample is part of a study of blood T cell repertoires in COVID-19. Assay: immunoSEQ multiplex PCR; the TCRdb copy retains only in-frame clones and omits some. The table records 200,000 or so clones, under 90% of them present only once. Source material: peripheral blood. The TCR was taken from a woman older than 75 with COVID-19, enrolled during active disease. This sequence joins TRBV5-4 and TRBJ2-7; 7 positions agree with TRBD1. Here the CDR3 reads CASSQIPGQLYEQYF. As DNA, the CDR3 is TGTGCCAGCAGCCAAATTCCGGGACAGCTGTACGAGCAGTACTTC.